The sequence of this TCR beta chain was determined in a study of CD8+CD57+ T cells in acquired aplastic anemia. Study-wide context: On average, sorted CD4+ and CD8+ cells gave 3.2 ug of DNA. Healthy donor sequencing depth: some 10 million CD4+, some 11 million CD8+ reads. General observations from the study: Patients and controls shared approximately 30 CD8+ CDR3 sequences.

The J segment lost 1 base and the V segment lost 5 bases, leaving 7 bases of the junction unmatched. Germline V gives CDR1 PRHDT, CDR2 FYEKMQ (reference sequence). The CDR3 contains 15 residues. For CDR3 and TCR beta VDJ profiling, genomic DNA was the template used. MiXCR, run by TCRdb on the reads, gives a single entry per CDR3 protein. The sample shows about 170,000 distinct CDR3 sequences, roughly 63% of them seen only once. Concerning this clonotype itself: What it binds is unknown.

The V and J genes are TRBV13 and TRBJ1-2; 7 nucleotides match TRBD1. This sequence originates from a human donor in good health. The sample comprised sorted CD4+, CD8+, or CD8+CD57+ T cells (not recorded which) from PBMCs. CDR3 sequence (DNA): TGTGCCAGCAGCGTAGAAGGGGACAGTAACTATGGCTACACCTTC. It translates to CASSVEGDSNYGYTF.